The T cell receptor beta chain described here comes from a study of blood T cell repertoires in COVID-19. Patients in Seattle were enrolled during active infection, then followed longitudinally. To note about this clone: The sample has other DNA sequences that encode this CDR3 too.

Trimming cost V 1 base and J 3 bases; bases outside gene matches: 3. This CDR3 has 16 residues. CDR1 KGHSH and CDR2 LQKENI come from the germline V gene. Sequencing used immunoSEQ multiplex PCR; TCRdb keeps in-frame clones, though not all of them. The repertoire has 150,000 to 200,000 clones, 92% of them found once; the top ten carry approximately 4.9%. The chain couples TRBV18 to TRBJ2-4; 10 bases match TRBD1. The clonotype was recovered from a young man with COVID-19, enrolled during active disease. Material: peripheral blood. DNA of the CDR3: TGTGCCAGCTCACCACGACAGGGGGCGGGCAAAAACATTCAGTACTTC. Residues: CASSPRQGAGKNIQYF.